One sample yielded the 8 T cell receptor beta chains listed below, sequenced in a study of blood T cell repertoires in COVID-19 (dated by TCRdb to 2018 to 2021). The library was prepared using the immunoSEQ multiplex PCR assay. TCRdb re-hosts the immuneACCESS table, in-frame sequences only. Its copies lack some clones; in the studies checked, an unresolved V gene accounts for under half of them, and the cause for the rest is not known. The sample data list around 200,000 clones, and about 85% of these were observed just once. The ten largest clones add up to roughly 7% of the sample. The sequenced material came from peripheral blood. The receptors derive from an elderly woman in a cohort sampled during active or convalescent COVID-19.

V and J are TRBV7-2 and TRBJ1-3; 8 nucleotides align to TRBD1. The trim removed 5 bases at V and 4 bases at J, leaving 7 bases unmatched. CDR3 length: 15 residues. CDR1 SGHTA and CDR2 FQGNSA come from the germline V gene. This chain's CDR3 is CASSLNRGEGNTIYF. In DNA form, the CDR3 reads TGTGCCAGCAGCCTGAACAGGGGGGAAGGAAACACCATATATTTT.

This clone was observed once. This chain connects TRBV10-3 to TRBJ2-2; TRBD1 aligns across 8 bases. The CDR3 is 15 residues long. J gave up 4 bases and V 11 bases, and 12 bases lay outside the gene matches. Germline CDR1 reads ENHRY; CDR2 reads SYGVKD. The chain's CDR3 is CAVQPGQGPTGELFF. Written as DNA, the CDR3 is TGTGCCGTCCAACCTGGACAGGGACCCACCGGGGAGCTGTTTTTT.

The chain uses TRBV18 and TRBJ1-4; 7 bases map to TRBD1. V was clipped by 4 bases and J by 8 bases; unmatched bases: 7. Germline CDR1 and CDR2: KGHSH and LQKENI. The CDR3 is made up of 14 amino acids. Written as DNA, the CDR3 is TGTGCCAGCTCACTAGGACAGGAGGAGGAAAAACTGTTTTTT. This gives the protein CASSLGQEEEKLFF.

The chain joins TRBV5-1 to TRBJ2-3; perhaps TRBD2 as D (6 bases). Germline CDR1 reads SGHRS; CDR2 reads YFSETQ. V dropped 6 bases and J dropped 2 bases, with 10 bases sitting between them. The CDR3 extends over 13 amino acids. CDR3: CASTRTNTDTQYF. DNA for the CDR3: TGCGCCAGCACGAGGACTAACACAGATACGCAGTATTTT.

This CDR3 reads CASSYSWGDLNTEAFF. In DNA form, the CDR3 reads TGTGCCAGCAGTTACTCATGGGGGGACCTGAACACTGAAGCTTTCTTT. The V and J genes are TRBV6-2 or TRBV6-3 and TRBJ1-1; TRBD1 might be the D (5 bases). Germline V gene data show CDR1 as MNHEY and CDR2 as SVGEGT. This CDR3 has 16 residues. V dropped 0 bases and J dropped 0 bases, with 11 bases sitting between them.

The genes are TRBV29-1 and TRBJ1-5, with 8 bases matching TRBD1. CDR3 size: 15 residues. The J segment lost 0 bases and the V segment lost 4 bases, leaving 5 bases of the junction unmatched. Germline values: CDR1 SQVTM, CDR2 ANQGSEA. Here the CDR3 DNA reads TGCAGCGTTGCCGCAGGGGGCCCTAGCAATCAGCCCCAGCATTTT. Its protein is CSVAAGGPSNQPQHF.

The J gene is TRBJ2-7, the V gene TRBV6-6; a weak D match, TRBD1 (5 bases). CDR1 MNHNY and CDR2 SVGAGI come from the germline V gene (reference sequence). CDR3 length equals 14 residues. The V end lost 0 bases, the J end lost 5 bases, and 11 bases lay between the germline ends. This CDR3 is CASSYSARVHEQYF. In DNA, the CDR3 is TGTGCCAGCAGTTACTCGGCCAGGGTACACGAGCAGTACTTC.

This sequence joins TRBV14 and TRBJ1-2, with D perhaps matching TRBD1 (5 bases). Trimming took 3 bases from V and 13 from J, leaving 18 bases between them. CDR3 size: 13 residues. Germline CDR1 and CDR2: SGHDN and FVKESK. The CDR3, as DNA: TGTGCCAGCAGCCAGGTTCAACAGGCCGCCCTCACCTTC. Translating it yields CASSQVQQAALTF.